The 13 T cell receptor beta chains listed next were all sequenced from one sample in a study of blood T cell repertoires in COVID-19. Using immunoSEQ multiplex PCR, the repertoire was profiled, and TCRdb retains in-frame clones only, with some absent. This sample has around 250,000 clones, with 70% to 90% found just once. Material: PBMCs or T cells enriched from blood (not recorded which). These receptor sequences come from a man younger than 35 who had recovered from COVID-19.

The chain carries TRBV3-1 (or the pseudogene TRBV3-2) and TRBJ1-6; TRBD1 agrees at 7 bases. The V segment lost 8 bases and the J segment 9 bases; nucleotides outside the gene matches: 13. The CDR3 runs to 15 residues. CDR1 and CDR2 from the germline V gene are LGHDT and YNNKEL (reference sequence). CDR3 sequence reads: CASRLGQFFRSPLHF. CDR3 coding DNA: TGTGCCAGCCGCTTGGGACAGTTTTTTCGTTCACCCCTCCACTTT.

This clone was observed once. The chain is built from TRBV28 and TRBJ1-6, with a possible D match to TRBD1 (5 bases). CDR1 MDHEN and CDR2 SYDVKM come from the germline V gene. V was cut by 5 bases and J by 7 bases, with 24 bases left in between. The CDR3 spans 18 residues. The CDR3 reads CASSNGVDSLRLNSPLHF. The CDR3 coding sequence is TGTGCCAGCAGTAATGGGGTAGACAGCTTAAGATTGAATTCACCCCTCCACTTT.

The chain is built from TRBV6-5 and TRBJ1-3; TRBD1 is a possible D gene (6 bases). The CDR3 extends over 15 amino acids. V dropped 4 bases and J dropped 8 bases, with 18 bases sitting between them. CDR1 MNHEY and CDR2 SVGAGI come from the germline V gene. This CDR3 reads CASSSRHRESHTIYF. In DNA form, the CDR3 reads TGTGCCAGCAGTTCGCGTCACAGGGAGAGTCACACCATATATTTT.

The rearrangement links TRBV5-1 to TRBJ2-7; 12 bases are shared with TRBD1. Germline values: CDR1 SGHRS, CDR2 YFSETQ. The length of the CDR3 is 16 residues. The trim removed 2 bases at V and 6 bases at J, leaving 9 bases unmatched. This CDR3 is CASSLLTGTGGVEQYF. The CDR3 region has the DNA TGCGCCAGCAGCTTATTGACCGGGACAGGGGGCGTCGAGCAGTACTTC.

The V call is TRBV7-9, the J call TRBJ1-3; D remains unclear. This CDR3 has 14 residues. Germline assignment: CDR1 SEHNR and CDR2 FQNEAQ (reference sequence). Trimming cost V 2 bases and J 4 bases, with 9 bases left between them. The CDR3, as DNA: TGTGCCAGCAGCTTATCGACTTCGGGAAACACCATATATTTT. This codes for CASSLSTSGNTIYF.

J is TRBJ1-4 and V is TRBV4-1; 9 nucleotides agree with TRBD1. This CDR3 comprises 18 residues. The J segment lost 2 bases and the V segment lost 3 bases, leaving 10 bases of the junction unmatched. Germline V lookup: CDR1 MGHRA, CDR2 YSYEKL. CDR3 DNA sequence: TGCGCCAGCAGCCACCCCCAGGGGACAGGGAAGACTAATGAAAAACTGTTTTTT. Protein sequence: CASSHPQGTGKTNEKLFF.

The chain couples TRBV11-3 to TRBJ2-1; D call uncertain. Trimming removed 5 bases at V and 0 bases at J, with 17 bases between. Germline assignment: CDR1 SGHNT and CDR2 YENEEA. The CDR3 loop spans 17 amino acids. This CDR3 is CASSPPRSVLSYNEQFF. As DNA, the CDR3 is TGTGCCAGCAGCCCCCCCCGAAGCGTCCTCTCCTACAATGAGCAGTTCTTC.

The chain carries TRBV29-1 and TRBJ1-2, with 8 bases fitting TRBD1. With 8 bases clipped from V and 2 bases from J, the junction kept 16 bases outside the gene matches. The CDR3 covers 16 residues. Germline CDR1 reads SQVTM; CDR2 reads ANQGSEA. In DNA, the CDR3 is TGCAGCACAGCGGACGGGGGAACAGGGGGGAACTATGGCTACACCTTC. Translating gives CSTADGGTGGNYGYTF.

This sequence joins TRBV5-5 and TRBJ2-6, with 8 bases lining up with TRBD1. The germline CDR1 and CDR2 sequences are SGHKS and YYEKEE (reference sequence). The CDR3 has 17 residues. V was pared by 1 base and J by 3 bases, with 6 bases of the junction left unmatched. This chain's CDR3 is CASSLTGGIGGANVLTF. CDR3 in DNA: TGTGCCAGCAGCTTGACAGGGGGAATTGGTGGGGCCAACGTCCTGACTTTC.

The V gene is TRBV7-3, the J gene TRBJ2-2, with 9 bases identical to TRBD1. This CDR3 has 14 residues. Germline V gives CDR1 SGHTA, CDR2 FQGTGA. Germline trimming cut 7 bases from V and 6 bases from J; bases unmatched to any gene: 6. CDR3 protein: CASTRDRAAGELFF. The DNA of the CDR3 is TGTGCCAGCACCCGGGACAGGGCAGCCGGGGAGCTGTTTTTT.

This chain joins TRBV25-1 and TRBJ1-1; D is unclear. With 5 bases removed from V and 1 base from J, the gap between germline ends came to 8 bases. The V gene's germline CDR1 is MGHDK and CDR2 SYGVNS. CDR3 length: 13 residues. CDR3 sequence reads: CASSIGWNTEAFF. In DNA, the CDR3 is TGTGCCAGCAGTATCGGGTGGAACACTGAAGCTTTCTTT.

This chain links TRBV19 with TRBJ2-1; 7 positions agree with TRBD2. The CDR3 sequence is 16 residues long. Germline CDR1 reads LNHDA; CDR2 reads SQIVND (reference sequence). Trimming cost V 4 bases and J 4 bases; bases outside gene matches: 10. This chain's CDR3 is CASSRGTIGVYNEQFF. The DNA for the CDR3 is TGTGCCAGTAGTAGGGGGACTATAGGGGTATACAATGAGCAGTTCTTC.

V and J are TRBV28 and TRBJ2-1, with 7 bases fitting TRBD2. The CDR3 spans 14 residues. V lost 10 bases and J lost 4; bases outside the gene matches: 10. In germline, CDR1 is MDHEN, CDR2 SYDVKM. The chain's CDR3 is CATTRGGRYNEQFF. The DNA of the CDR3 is TGTGCCACCACGAGGGGCGGGAGATACAATGAGCAGTTCTTC.